A selection of T cell receptor beta chains follows, all from one sample in a study of identical twins. TCRdb passed the 5' RACE reads through MiXCR, listing each CDR3 protein once. The profile shows about 700,000 distinct CDR3 sequences, 8.6% of them singletons. The same specimen was also included in a second study, on yellow fever vaccine responses in identical twins.

Sequencing used PBMCs. The receptors stem from a woman younger than 35 in good health. The CDR3 runs from the conserved cysteine through the conserved F or W. The D gene is left open where the match is weak. Clone size is given for some rows only: seen once, a few or many times, or a class if the clone is expanded.

>TRBV10-3|.|few|TRBJ2-1
TGTGCCATCAGTGAGTCGATTGGTGGCTTCTCCTACAATGAGCAGTTCTTC
CAISESIGGFSYNEQFF
>TRBV9|.|.|TRBJ2-7
TGTGCCAGCAGCGTAGAGGCCCTAGCCTCCCCCTACGAGCAGTACTTC
CASSVEALASPYEQYF
>TRBV12-3/TRBV12-4|TRBD1|.|TRBJ2-2
TGTGCCAGCAGTCTTACAGGGGGCGGGGACACCGGGGAGCTGTTTTTT
CASSLTGGGDTGELFF
>TRBV7-2|TRBD1|few|TRBJ2-5
TGTGCCAGCACCGAACAGGGGGTCGGGGAGACCCAGTACTTC
CASTEQGVGETQYF
>TRBV12-3/TRBV12-4|TRBD1|.|TRBJ1-2
TGTGCCAGCAGCCGCATAGGGACAGGGATCTATGGCTACACCTTC
CASSRIGTGIYGYTF
>TRBV3-1|TRBD1|many|TRBJ2-1
TGTGCCAGCAGAACCGGGACAGGGTCGTACAATGAGCAGTTCTTC
CASRTGTGSYNEQFF
>TRBV20-1|.|.|TRBJ2-6
TGCAGTGCTAGGGCAGACTGGTCTGGGGCCAACGTCCTGACTTTC
CSARADWSGANVLTF
>TRBV7-2|.|few|TRBJ2-3
TGTGCCAGCAGCTTAGGGCGGGCGGAGCCACCGTATTTT
CASSLGRAEPPYF
>TRBV12-5|.|few|TRBJ2-5
TGTGCTAGTGGTTTGGTACTGAGTGGGGTCTCTGAGACCCAGTACTTC
CASGLVLSGVSETQYF
>TRBV5-1|.|few|TRBJ2-2
TGCGCCAGCAGCTTATCAGACGCCACCGGGGAGCTGTTTTTT
CASSLSDATGELFF
>TRBV12-3/TRBV12-4|TRBD2|.|TRBJ2-7
TGTGCCAGCAGGGGACTAGCGGGCACCTCCTACGAGCAGTACTTC
CASRGLAGTSYEQYF
>TRBV20-1|TRBD1|.|TRBJ2-7
TGCAGTGCCCGATACTTACCCGGGACAGGCTCTCTCGAGCAGTACTTC
CSARYLPGTGSLEQYF
>TRBV20-1|.|.|TRBJ2-7
TGCAGTGCTAGAGACAGGGTTGGCGCCGAGCAGTACTTC
CSARDRVGAEQYF
>TRBV11-2|TRBD2|.|TRBJ2-5
TGTGCCAGCAGCCATTGGGTGACTAGCAAAAGTGGGACCCAGTACTTC
CASSHWVTSKSGTQYF
>TRBV12-3/TRBV12-4|TRBD2|many|TRBJ2-2
TGTGCCAGCAGTTTAAAGTTGAGCGGGAGGACCGGGGAGCTGTTTTTT
CASSLKLSGRTGELFF
>TRBV12-3/TRBV12-4|TRBD2|few|TRBJ2-3
TGTGCCAGCAGTTTAACCCCTAGCGGGAGTGAAGATACGCAGTATTTT
CASSLTPSGSEDTQYF
>TRBV6-5|TRBD2|.|TRBJ2-7
TGTGCCAGCAGTTACTCCGCGAGACTAGCGGCACCCTACGAGCAGTACTTC
CASSYSARLAAPYEQYF
>TRBV9|.|.|TRBJ1-1
TGTGCCAGCAGCGTAGATAACTATCGGGGCACTGAAGCTTTCTTT
CASSVDNYRGTEAFF
>TRBV9|TRBD2|few|TRBJ2-7
TGTGCCAGCACCGAGGGGGTGGCTAGCGGGAGTGAGCAGTACTTC
CASTEGVASGSEQYF
>TRBV12-3/TRBV12-4|.|many|TRBJ1-5
TGTGCCAGCAGTATTACTTGGGACCAGCCCCAGCATTTT
CASSITWDQPQHF
>TRBV5-1|.|many|TRBJ2-3
TGCGCCAGCAGCTCGGGTTTTACTAGCACAGATACGCAGTATTTT
CASSSGFTSTDTQYF
>TRBV29-1|TRBD1|few|TRBJ2-6
TGCAGCGTTCGTGGGACAGGGGACCCCTCTGGGGCCAACGTCCTGACTTTC
CSVRGTGDPSGANVLTF
>TRBV6-5|.|.|TRBJ2-7
TGTGCCAGCAGTTACCGGGTGGACAGCAATTACGAGCAGTACTTC
CASSYRVDSNYEQYF
>TRBV20-1|TRBD1|many|TRBJ2-1
TGCAGTGCTAGAGAAACCCCCGGGACAGGGATTCAGTTTGAGCAGTTCTTC
CSARETPGTGIQFEQFF